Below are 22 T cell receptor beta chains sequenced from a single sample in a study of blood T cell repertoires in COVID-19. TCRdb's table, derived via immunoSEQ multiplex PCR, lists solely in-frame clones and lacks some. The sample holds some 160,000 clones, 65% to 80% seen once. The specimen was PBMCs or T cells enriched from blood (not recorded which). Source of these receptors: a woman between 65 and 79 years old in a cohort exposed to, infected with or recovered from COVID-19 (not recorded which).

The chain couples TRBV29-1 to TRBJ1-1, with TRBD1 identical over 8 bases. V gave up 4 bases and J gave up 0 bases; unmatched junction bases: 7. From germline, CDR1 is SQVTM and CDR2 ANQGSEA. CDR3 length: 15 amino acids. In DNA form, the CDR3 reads TGCAGCGTTGGGGTCAGGGGGCTCATGAACACTGAAGCTTTCTTT. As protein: CSVGVRGLMNTEAFF.

CDR3 amino acids: CASSPTGIDNQPQHF. The DNA of the CDR3 is TGTGCCAGCTCCCCGACAGGGATCGACAATCAGCCCCAGCATTTT. The J gene is TRBJ1-5, the V gene TRBV18; 7 nucleotides line up with TRBD1. This CDR3 has 15 residues. V was clipped by 6 bases and J by 3 bases; unmatched bases: 8. CDR1 and CDR2 (germline): KGHSH, LQKENI.

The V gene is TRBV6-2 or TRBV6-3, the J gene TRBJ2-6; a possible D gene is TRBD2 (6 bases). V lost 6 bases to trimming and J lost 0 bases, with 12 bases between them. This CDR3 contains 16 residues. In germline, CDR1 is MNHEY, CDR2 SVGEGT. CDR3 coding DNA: TGTGCCAGCAGCCGACTAGACTCCTCTGGGGCCAACGTCCTGACTTTC. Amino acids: CASSRLDSSGANVLTF.

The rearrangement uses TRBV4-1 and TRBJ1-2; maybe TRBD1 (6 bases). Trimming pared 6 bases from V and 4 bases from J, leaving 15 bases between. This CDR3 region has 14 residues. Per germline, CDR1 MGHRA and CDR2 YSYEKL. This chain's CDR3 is CASSLQGFGYGYTF. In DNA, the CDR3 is TGCGCCAGCAGTCTACAGGGTTTTGGCTATGGCTACACCTTC.

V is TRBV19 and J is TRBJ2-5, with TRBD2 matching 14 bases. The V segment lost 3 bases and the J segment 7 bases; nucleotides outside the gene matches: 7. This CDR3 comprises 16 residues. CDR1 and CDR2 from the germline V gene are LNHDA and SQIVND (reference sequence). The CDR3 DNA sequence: TGTGCCAGTAGTATGACCGGGACTAGCGGGAGTGGGACCCAGTACTTC. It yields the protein CASSMTGTSGSGTQYF.

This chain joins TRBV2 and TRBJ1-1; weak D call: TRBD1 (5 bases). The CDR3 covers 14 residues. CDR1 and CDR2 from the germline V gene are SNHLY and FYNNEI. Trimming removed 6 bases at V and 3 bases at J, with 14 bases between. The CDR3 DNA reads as TGTGCCAGCAGCCCAAGGACAAGACACACTGAAGCTTTCTTT. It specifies CASSPRTRHTEAFF. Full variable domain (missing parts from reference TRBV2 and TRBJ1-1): EPEVTQTPSHQVTQMGQEVILRCVPISNHLYFYWYRQILGQKVEFLVSFYNNEISEKSEIFDDQFSVERPDGSNFTLKIRSTKLEDSAMYFCASSPRTRHTEAFFGQGTRLTVV.

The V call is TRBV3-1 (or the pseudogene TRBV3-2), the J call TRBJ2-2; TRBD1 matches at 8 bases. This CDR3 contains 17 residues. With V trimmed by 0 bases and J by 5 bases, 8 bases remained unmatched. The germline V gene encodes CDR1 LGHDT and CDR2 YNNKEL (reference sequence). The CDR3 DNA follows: TGTGCCAGCAGCCAAGATATGCGACAGGGGAGAACCGGGGAGCTGTTTTTT. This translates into CASSQDMRQGRTGELFF.

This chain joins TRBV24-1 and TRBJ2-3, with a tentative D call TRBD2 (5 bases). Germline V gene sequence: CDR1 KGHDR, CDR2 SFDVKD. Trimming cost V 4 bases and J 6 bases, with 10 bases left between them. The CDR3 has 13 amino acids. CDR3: CATSDSGTDTQYF. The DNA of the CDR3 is TGTGCCACCAGTGACTCGGGAACGGATACGCAGTATTTT.

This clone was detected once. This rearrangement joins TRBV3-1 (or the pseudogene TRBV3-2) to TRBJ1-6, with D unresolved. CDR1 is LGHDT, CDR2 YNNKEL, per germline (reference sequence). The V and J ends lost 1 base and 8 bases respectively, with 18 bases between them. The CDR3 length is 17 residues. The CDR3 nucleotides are TGTGCCAGCAGCCAAGCCGCGATCGGCATCGGGGATTCACCCCTCCACTTT. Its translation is CASSQAAIGIGDSPLHF.

CDR3 amino acids: CASSQEGGLSAQYF. CDR3 in DNA: TGTGCCAGCAGCCAAGAGGGGGGGCTGTCGGCCCAGTACTTC. This chain uses TRBV3-1 (or the pseudogene TRBV3-2) with TRBJ2-5, with D tentatively TRBD2 (7 bases). Germline CDR1 is LGHDT and CDR2 is YNNKEL (reference sequence). V was shortened by 0 bases and J by 9 bases, with 14 bases between the two germline ends. The CDR3 loop spans 14 amino acids.

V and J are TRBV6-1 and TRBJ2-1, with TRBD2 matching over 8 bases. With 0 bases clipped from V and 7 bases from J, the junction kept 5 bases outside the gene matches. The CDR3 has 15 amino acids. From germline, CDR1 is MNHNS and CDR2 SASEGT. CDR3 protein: CASSEATGGSNEQFF. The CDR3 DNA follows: TGTGCCAGCAGTGAAGCTACGGGAGGGTCGAATGAGCAGTTCTTC.

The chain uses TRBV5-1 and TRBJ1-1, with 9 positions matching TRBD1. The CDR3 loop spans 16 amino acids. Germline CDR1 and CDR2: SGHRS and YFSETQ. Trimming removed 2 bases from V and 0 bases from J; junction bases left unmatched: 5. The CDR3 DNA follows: TGCGCCAGCAGCTTCGGGACAGGGACCTTGAACACTGAAGCTTTCTTT. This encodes CASSFGTGTLNTEAFF.

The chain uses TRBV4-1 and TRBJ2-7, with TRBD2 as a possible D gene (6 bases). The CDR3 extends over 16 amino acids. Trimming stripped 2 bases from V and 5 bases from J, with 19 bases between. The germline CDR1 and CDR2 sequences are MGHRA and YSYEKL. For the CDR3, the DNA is TGCGCCAGCAGCCAATGGTACGGGAGTCCAGGCCACGAGCAGTACTTC. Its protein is CASSQWYGSPGHEQYF.

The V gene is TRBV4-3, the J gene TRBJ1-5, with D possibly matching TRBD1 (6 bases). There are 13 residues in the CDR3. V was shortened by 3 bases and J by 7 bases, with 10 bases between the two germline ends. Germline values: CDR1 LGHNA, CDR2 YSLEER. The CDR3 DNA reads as TGCGCCAGCAGCCAGTACAGGGACCAGCCCCAGCATTTT. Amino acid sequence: CASSQYRDQPQHF.

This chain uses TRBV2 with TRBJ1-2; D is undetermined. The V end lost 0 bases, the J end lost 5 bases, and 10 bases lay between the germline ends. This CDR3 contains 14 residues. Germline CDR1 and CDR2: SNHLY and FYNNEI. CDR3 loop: CASSEAEGRYGYTF. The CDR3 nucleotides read TGTGCCAGCAGTGAAGCTGAGGGTCGGTATGGCTACACCTTC.

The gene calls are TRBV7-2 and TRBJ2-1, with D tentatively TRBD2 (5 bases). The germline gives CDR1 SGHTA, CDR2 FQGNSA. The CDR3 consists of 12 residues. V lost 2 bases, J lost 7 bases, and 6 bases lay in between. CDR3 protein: CASSLTRNEQFF. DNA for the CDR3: TGTGCCAGCAGCTTAACTAGAAATGAGCAGTTCTTC.

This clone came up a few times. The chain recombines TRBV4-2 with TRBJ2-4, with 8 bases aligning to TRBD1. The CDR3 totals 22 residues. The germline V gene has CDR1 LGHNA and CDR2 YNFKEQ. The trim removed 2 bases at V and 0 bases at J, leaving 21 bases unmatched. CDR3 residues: CASSQYTPGQAITEGAKNIQYF. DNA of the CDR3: TGTGCCAGCAGCCAATATACTCCGGGACAGGCGATTACTGAGGGAGCCAAAAACATTCAGTACTTC.

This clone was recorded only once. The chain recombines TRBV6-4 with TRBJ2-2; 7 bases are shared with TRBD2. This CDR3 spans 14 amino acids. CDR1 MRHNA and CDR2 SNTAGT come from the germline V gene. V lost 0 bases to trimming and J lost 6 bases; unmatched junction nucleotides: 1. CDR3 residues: CASSDSGGSGELFF. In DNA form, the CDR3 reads TGTGCCAGCAGTGACTCGGGAGGGTCCGGGGAGCTGTTTTTT.

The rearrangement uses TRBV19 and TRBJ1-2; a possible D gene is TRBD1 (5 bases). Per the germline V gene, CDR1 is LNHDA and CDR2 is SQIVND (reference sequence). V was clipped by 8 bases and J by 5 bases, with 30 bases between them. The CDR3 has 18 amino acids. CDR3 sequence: CASGLPRARRDSWYGYTF. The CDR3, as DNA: TGTGCCAGTGGCCTCCCCAGGGCGCGAAGGGATAGTTGGTATGGCTACACCTTC.

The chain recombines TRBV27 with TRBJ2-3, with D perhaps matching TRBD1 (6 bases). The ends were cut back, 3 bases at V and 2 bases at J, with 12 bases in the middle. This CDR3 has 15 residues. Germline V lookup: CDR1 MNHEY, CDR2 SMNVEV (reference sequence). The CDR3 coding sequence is TGTGCCAGCAGTTTCGAACAGGGATACACAGATACGCAGTATTTT. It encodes CASSFEQGYTDTQYF.

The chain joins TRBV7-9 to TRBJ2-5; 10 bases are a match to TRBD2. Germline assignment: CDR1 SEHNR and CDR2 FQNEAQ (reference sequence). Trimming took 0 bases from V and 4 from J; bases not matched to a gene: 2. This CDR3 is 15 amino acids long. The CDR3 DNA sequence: TGTGCCAGCAGCTTAGCACTAGCGGGAAGAGAGACCCAGTACTTC. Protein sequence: CASSLALAGRETQYF.

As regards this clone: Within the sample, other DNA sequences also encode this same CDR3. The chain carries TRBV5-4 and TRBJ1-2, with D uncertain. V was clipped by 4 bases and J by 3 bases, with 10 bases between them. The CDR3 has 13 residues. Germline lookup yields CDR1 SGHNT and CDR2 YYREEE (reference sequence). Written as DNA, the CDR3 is TGTGCCAGCAGCCGGACTGGGGACTATGGCTACACCTTC. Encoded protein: CASSRTGDYGYTF.